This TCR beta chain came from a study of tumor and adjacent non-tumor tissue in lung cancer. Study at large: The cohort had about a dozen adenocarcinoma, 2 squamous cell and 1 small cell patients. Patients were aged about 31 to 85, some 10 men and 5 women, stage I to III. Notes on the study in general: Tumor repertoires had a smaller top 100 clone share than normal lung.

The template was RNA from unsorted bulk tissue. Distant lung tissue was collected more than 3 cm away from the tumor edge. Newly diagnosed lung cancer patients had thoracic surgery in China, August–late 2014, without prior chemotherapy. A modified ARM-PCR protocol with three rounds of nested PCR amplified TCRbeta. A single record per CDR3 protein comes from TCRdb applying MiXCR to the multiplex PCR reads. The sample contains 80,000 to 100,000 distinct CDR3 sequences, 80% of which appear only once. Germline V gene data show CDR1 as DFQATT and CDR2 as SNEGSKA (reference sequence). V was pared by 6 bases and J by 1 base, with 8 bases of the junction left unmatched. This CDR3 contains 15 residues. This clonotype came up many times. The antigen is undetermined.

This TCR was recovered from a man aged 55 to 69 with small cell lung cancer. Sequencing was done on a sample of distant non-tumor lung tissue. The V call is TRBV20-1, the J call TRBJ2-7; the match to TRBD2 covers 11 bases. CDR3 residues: CSAYDWTSGSYEQYF. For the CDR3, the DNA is TGCAGTGCATATGACTGGACTAGCGGGTCCTACGAGCAGTACTTC.